This entry is about one T cell receptor (beta chain). Its antigen is unknown. 13 Jbeta primers and 60 Vbeta primers were used for the PCR. Generated by immunoSEQ multiplex PCR, the TCRdb table keeps only in-frame clones and is missing some. Among around 220,000 clones listed, roughly 80% were seen once. The data stem from a study of cytomegalovirus exposure and HLA in healthy donors. Study overall: Falling in the Caucasian-associated ancestry cluster were roughly 80% of under 500 genotyped donors. Points from the study as a whole: For cytomegalovirus status, the classifier reportedly gave diagnoses with high specificity and sensitivity.

Germline V CDR1 and CDR2: SGDLS, YYNGEE. The CDR3 spans 13 residues. The V segment lost 2 bases and the J segment 3 bases; nucleotides outside the gene matches: 2. Sequencing was done on a sample of PBMCs. This receptor was taken from a man aged 40-55 years in good health and CMV-seronegative. The rearrangement joins TRBV9 to TRBJ2-7, with 7 bases identical to TRBD1. This CDR3 reads CASSVRQGYEQYF. The CDR3 coding sequence is TGTGCCAGCAGCGTGAGACAGGGCTACGAGCAGTACTTC. Looking up the rest from reference TRBV9 and TRBJ2-7 gives the full variable domain: DSGVTQTPKHLITATGQRVTLRCSPRSGDLSVYWYQQSLDQGLQFLIQYYNGEERAKGNILERFSAQQFPDLHSELNLSSLELGDSALYFCASSVRQGYEQYFGPGTRLTVT.